This TCR beta chain was retrieved from a study of cytomegalovirus exposure and HLA in healthy donors. The CDR3 spans 16 residues. The ends lost 4 bases at V and 2 bases at J; junction bases unmatched: 9. Per germline, CDR1 SGHTA and CDR2 FQGNSA. It was with 60 Vbeta and 13 Jbeta primers that the PCR ran. Sequencing used immunoSEQ multiplex PCR; TCRdb keeps in-frame clones, though not all of them. The repertoire consists of 110,000 to 150,000 clones, with around four fifths occurring once and the leading ten covering 2.5% to 3.5%. The chain uses TRBV7-2 and TRBJ1-1, with TRBD1 matching 8 bases. The sample comprised PBMCs. The sequence was obtained from a female donor in good health and CMV-seronegative. DNA of the CDR3: TGTGCCAGCAGCTCGAGGACAGGGACCCTTAACACTGAAGCTTTCTTT. Translating it yields CASSSRTGTLNTEAFF.